This TCR beta chain was identified in a study of TIL therapy for anti-PD-1-resistant metastatic lung cancer. The CDR3 loop spans 15 amino acids. Study findings and constraints: Treatment-naive, never-smoker and oncogene-addicted patients were overrepresented in this highly selected cohort.

Time point indicated: pre-treatment sample, taken before nivolumab and TIL therapy. The libraries were made with immunoSEQ v3. Libraries were sequenced to roughly 2 million read pairs (survey) or roughly 4.5-6.5 million (deep). TCRdb keeps only in-frame clones here, not all; method: immunoSEQ multiplex PCR. Among tens of thousands of clones listed, roughly 69% were seen once. This clone has more than one count but fewer than ten. Its antigen is unknown. The source is a person aged 25 to 80 with non-small cell lung cancer. The rearrangement links TRBV21-1 to TRBJ2-7; TRBD1, the D gene given by the table, was not confirmed from the DNA. TRBV21-1 is a known pseudogene. This specimen consisted of blood, obtained at baseline. DNA of the CDR3: TGTGCCAGCAGGCCCGGGACACCTTACCACTACGAGCAGTACTTC. It codes for CASRPGTPYHYEQYF.